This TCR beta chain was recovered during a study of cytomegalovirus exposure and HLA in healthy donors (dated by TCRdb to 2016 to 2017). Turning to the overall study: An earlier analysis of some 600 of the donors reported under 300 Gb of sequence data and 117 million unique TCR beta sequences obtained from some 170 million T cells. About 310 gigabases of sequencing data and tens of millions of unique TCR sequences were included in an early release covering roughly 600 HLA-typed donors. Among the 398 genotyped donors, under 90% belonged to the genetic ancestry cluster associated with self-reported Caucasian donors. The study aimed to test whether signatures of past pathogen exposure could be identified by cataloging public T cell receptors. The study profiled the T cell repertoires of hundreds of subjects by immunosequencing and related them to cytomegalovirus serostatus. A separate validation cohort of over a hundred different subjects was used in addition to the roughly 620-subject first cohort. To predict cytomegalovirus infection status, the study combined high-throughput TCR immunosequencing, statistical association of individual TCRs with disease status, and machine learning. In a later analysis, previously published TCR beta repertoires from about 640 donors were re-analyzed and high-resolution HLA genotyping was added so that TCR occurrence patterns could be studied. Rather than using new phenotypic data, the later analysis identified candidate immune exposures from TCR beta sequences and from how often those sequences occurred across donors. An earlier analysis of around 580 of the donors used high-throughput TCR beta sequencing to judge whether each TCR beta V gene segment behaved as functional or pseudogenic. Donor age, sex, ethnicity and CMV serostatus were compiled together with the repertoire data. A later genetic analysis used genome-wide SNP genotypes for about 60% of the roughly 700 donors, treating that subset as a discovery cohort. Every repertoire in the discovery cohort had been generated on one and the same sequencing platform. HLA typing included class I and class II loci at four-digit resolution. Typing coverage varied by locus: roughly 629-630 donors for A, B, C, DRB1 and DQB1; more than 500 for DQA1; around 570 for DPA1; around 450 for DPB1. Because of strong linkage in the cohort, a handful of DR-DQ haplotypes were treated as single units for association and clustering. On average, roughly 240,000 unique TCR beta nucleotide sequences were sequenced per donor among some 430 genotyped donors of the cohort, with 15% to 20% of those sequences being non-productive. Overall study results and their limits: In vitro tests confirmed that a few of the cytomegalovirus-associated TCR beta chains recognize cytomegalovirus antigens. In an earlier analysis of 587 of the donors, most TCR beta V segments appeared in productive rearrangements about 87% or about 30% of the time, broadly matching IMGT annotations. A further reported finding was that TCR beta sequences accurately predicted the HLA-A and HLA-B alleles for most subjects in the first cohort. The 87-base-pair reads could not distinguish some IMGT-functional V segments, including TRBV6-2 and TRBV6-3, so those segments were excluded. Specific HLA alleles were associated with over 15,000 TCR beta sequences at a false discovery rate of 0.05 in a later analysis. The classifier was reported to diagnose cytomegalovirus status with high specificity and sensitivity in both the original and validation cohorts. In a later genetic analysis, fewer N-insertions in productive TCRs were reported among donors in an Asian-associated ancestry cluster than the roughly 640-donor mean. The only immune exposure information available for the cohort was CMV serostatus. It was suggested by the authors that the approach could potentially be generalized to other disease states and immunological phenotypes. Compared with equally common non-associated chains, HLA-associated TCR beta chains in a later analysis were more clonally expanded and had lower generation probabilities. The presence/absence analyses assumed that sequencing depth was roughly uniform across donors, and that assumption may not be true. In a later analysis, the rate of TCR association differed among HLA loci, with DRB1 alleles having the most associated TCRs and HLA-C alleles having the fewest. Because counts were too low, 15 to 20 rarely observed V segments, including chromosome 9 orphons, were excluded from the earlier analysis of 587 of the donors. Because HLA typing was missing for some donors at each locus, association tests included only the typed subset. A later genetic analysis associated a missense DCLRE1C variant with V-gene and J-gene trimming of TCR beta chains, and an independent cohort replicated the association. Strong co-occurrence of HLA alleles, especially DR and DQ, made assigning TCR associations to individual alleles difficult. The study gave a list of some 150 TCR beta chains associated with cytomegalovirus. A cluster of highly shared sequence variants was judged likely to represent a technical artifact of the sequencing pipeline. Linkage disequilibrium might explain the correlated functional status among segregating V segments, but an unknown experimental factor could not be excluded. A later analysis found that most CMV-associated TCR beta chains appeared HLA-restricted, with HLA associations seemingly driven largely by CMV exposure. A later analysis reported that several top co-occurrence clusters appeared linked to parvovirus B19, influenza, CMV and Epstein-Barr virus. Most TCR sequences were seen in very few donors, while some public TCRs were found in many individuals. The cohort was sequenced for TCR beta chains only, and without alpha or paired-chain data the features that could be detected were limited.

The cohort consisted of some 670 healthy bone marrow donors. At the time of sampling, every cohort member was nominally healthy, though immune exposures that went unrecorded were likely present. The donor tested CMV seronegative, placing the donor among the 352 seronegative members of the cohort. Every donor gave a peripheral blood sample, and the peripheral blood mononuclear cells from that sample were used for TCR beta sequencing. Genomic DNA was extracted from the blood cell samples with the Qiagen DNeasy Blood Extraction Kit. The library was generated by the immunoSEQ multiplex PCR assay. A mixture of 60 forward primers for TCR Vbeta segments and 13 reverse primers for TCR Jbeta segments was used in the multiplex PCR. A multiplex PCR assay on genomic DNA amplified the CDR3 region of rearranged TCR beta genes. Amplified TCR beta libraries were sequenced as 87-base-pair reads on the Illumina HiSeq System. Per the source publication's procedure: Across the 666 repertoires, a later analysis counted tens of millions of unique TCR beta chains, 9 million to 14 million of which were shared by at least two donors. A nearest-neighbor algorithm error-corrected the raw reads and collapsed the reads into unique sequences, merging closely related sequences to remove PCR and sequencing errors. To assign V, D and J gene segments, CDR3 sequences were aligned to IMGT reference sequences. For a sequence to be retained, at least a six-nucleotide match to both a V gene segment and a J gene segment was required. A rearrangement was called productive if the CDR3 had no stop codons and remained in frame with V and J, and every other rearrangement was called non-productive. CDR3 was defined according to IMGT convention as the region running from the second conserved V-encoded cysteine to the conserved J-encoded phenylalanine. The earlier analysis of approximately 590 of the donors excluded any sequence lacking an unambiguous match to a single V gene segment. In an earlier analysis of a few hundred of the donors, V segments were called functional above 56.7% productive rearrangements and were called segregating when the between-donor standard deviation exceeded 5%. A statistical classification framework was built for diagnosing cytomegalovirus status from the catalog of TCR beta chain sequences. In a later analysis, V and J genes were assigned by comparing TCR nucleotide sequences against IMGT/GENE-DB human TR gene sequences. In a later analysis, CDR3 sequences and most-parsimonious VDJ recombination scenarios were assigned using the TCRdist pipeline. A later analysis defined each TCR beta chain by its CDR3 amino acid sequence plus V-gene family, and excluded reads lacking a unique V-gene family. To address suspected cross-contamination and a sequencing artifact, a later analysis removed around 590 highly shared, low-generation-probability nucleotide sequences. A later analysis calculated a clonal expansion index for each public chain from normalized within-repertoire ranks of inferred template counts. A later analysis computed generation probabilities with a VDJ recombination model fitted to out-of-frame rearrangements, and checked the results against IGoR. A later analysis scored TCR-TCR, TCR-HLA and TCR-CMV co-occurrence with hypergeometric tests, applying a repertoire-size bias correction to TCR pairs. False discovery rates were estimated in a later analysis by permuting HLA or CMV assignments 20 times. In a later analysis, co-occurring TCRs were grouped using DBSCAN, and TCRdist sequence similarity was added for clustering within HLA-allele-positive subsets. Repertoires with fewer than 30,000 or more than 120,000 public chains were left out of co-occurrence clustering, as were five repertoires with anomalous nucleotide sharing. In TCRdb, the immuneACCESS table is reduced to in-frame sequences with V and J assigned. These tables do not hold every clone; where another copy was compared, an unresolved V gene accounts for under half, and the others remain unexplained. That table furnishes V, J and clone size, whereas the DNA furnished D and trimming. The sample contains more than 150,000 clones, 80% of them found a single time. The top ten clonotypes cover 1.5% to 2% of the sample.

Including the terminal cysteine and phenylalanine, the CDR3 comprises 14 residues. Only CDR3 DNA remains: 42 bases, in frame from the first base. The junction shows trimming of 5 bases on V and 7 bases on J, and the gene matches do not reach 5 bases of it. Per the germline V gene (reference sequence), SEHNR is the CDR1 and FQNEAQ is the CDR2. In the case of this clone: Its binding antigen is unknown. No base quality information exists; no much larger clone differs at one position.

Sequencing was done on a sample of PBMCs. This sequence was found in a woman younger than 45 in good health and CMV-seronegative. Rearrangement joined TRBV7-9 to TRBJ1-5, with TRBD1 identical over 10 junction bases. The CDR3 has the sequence CASSPDRGVQPQHF. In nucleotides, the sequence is TGTGCCAGCAGCCCGGACAGGGGGGTGCAGCCCCAGCATTTT.